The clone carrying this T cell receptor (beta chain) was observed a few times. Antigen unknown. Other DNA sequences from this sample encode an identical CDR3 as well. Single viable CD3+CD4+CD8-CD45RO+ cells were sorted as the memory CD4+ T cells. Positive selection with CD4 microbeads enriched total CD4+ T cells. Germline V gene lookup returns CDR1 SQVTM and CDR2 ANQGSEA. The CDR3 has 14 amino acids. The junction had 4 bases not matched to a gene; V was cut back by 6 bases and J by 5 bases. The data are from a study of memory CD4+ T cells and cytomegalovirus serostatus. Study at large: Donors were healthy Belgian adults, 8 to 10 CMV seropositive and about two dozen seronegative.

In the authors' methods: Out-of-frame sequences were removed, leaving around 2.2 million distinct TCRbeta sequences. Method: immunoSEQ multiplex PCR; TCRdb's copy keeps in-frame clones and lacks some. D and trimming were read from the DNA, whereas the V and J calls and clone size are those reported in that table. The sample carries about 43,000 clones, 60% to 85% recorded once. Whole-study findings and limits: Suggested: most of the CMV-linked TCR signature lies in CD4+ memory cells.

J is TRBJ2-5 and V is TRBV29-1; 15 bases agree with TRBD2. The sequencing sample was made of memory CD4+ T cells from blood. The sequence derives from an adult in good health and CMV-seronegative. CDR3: CSVGLAGGQETQYF. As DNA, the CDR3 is TGCAGCGTCGGACTAGCGGGGGGGCAGGAGACCCAGTACTTC.